Sequencing of this TCR beta chain was carried out in a study of shared clonotypes between healthy human individuals. Profiled with immunoSEQ multiplex PCR; TCRdb holds only in-frame clones, not every one. The table records around 2.3 million clones, 95% of them present only once. The CDR3 runs 17 residues. CDR1 and CDR2 from the germline V gene are MNHEY and SMNVEV (reference sequence). With 5 bases clipped from V and 0 bases from J, the junction kept 9 bases outside the gene matches. With regard to this clone: What it binds is unknown.

General study points: Sequencing of the sorted subsets was shown by rarefaction to be incomplete despite large depth. When compared with the clonotypes that were shared by all four sorted-subset donors, the non-shared clonotypes turned out to have lower generation probabilities.

The clonotype comes from a young man in good health. The sequenced sample was naive CD4+ T cells sorted from blood. Subset in this sample: CD45RA+ positively selected. V and J are TRBV27 and TRBJ2-2; 7 nucleotides agree with TRBD1. The CDR3 DNA follows: TGTGCCAGCAGTCCCGACAGGGCCCCCTCGAACACCGGGGAGCTGTTTTTT. Residues: CASSPDRAPSNTGELFF.